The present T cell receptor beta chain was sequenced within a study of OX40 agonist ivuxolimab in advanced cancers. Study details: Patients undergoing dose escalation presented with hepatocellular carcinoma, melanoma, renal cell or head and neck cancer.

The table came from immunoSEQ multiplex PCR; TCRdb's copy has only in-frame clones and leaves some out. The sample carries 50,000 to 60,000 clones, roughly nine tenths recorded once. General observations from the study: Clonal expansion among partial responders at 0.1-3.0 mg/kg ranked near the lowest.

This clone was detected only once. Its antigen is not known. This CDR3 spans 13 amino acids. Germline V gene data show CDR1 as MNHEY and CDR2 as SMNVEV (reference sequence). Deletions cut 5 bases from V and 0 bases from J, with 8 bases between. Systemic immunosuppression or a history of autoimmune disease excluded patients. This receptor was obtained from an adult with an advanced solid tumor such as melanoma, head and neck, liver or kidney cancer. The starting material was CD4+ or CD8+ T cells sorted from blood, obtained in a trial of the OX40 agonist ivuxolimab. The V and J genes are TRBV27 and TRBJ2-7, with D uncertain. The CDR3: CASSPPYSYEQYF. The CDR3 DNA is TGTGCCAGCAGTCCCCCCTACTCCTACGAGCAGTACTTC.